This T cell receptor (beta chain) was retrieved from a study of blood T cell repertoires in COVID-19. Study background: T cells, B-cell-depleted T cells, or PBMCs provided the cDNA or gDNA that served as material.

Authors' analysis steps: Estimates of nucleated cell counts were drawn from the amplification of reference gene primers. Repertoires were generated with immunoSEQ multiplex PCR, while TCRdb's copy carries only in-frame clones and drops some. Clone size and V and J calls were adopted from that table, with D and trimming inferred from the DNA. In the table there are about 150,000 clones, 80% of which are singletons. Germline CDR1 and CDR2: LGHDT and YNNKEL (reference sequence). This CDR3 contains 19 residues. With V trimmed by 0 bases and J by 2 bases, 11 bases remained unmatched. The chain uses TRBV3-1 (or the pseudogene TRBV3-2) and TRBJ2-5; TRBD2 matches at 11 bases. This TCR was sampled from a woman in her forties or fifties with acute or convalescent COVID-19. Sequences were obtained from peripheral blood. The CDR3 sequence is CASSQDRLAGSILQETQYF. CDR3 nucleotide sequence: TGTGCCAGCAGCCAAGATCGACTAGCGGGGTCCATATTACAAGAGACCCAGTACTTC.